These 8 T cell receptor beta chains share one sample of origin, sequenced in a study of CD4 T cells in relation to SARS-CoV-2 and coronaviruses. CD4+ T cells from unexposed donors were obtained before the COVID-19 pandemic (2011-2018). Data came from immunoSEQ multiplex PCR; TCRdb stores just in-frame clones and leaves some out. This table holds 50,000 to 70,000 clones, about 89% found once. Input material: memory CD4+ T cells from PBMCs. Receptor source: a human donor in good health.

The chain recombines TRBV5-1 with TRBJ2-5; D uncertain. The CDR3 covers 13 residues. The V gene's germline CDR1 is SGHRS and CDR2 YFSETQ. V was cut by 4 bases and J by 2 bases, with 9 bases left in between. As DNA, the CDR3 is TGCGCCAGCAGCCGAGGTTTGCAAGAGACCCAGTACTTC. This sequence encodes CASSRGLQETQYF.

The DNA for the CDR3 is TGTGCCAGCAGCCCACGAAAGGGGAGGGAAGAAAAACTGTTTTTT. Translated: CASSPRKGREEKLFF. The V and J genes are TRBV9 and TRBJ1-4, with TRBD1 as a possible D gene (5 bases). V gave up 4 bases and J gave up 8 bases, with 18 bases separating them. Germline loops: CDR1 SGDLS, CDR2 YYNGEE. CDR3 length: 15 residues. Full variable domain (remainder filled in from reference TRBV9 and TRBJ1-4): DSGVTQTPKHLITATGQRVTLRCSPRSGDLSVYWYQQSLDQGLQFLIQYYNGEERAKGNILERFSAQQFPDLHSELNLSSLELGDSALYFCASSPRKGREEKLFFGSGTQLSVL.

The rearrangement links TRBV19 to TRBJ2-2; unclear D gene. CDR1 and CDR2 (germline): LNHDA, SQIVND (reference sequence). The ends were cut back, 1 base at V and 2 bases at J, with 8 bases in the middle. The CDR3 consists of 15 residues. The CDR3 reads CASSIAADNTGELFF. CDR3 nucleotide sequence: TGTGCCAGTAGTATAGCGGCGGACAACACCGGGGAGCTGTTTTTT. Combining the CDR3 with reference TRBV19 and TRBJ2-2 gives the whole variable domain DGGITQSPKYLFRKEGQNVTLSCEQNLNHDAMYWYRQDPGQGLRLIYYSQIVNDFQKGDIAEGYSVSREKKESFPLTVTSAQKNPTAFYLCASSIAADNTGELFFGEGSRLTVL.

The gene calls are TRBV15 and TRBJ1-6; no clear D gene. Trimming removed 5 bases from V and 7 bases from J, with 9 bases in between. In germline, CDR1 is LNHNV, CDR2 YYDKDF (reference sequence). This CDR3 has 13 amino acids. The CDR3 nucleotides are TGTGCCACCAGCCCCCGGGCCAATTCACCCCTCCACTTT. This gives the protein CATSPRANSPLHF.

The rearrangement uses TRBV30 and TRBJ1-4, with 7 bases that match TRBD1. The germline V gene encodes CDR1 GTSNPN and CDR2 SVGIG (reference sequence). The CDR3 spans 15 residues. With 4 bases clipped from V and 0 bases from J, the junction kept 5 bases outside the gene matches. CDR3 sequence (DNA): TGTGCCTGGAAAAGGGACAGTGCAACTAATGAAAAACTGTTTTTT. Translated: CAWKRDSATNEKLFF.

The chain carries TRBV6-5 and TRBJ2-5; D unclear. V lost 6 bases to trimming and J lost 1 base, with 15 bases between them. Germline V gene sequence: CDR1 MNHEY, CDR2 SVGAGI. This CDR3 is 15 amino acids long. The CDR3 loop reads CASSLLYRFQETQYF. The CDR3 DNA follows: TGTGCCAGCAGCCTCCTGTACAGATTCCAAGAGACCCAGTACTTC.

A single count supports this clone. The chain couples TRBV10-3 to TRBJ1-2; TRBD1 matches at 11 bases. Looked up from germline, CDR1 is ENHRY and CDR2 is SYGVKD. Trimming took 5 bases from V and 1 from J; bases not matched to a gene: 3. The CDR3 runs to 15 residues. The DNA for the CDR3 is TGTGCCATCAGTTCCGGGACAGGGGGTAACTATGGCTACACCTTC. It specifies CAISSGTGGNYGYTF.

The rearrangement joins TRBV7-3 to TRBJ1-1; possibly TRBD1 for D (5 bases). The CDR3 totals 14 residues. Germline V gene data show CDR1 as SGHTA and CDR2 as FQGTGA. Trimming took off 5 bases at V and 3 bases at J, with 13 bases between the two ends. The CDR3 is CASSNSGPDTEAFF. CDR3 DNA: TGTGCCAGCAGCAACTCGGGGCCTGACACTGAAGCTTTCTTT.